These 21 T cell receptor beta chains share one sample of origin, sequenced in a study of T-cell reconstitution after alpha-beta-depleted transplantation in children. Preparation of the TCRbeta library was carried out with unique molecular identifiers. TCRdb reprocessed the PCR reads with MiXCR, giving one entry per CDR3 protein. The table lists about 300,000 distinct CDR3 sequences, roughly a tenth of them singletons. The sample in question was PBMCs, obtained before TCRalphabeta/CD19-depleted stem cell transplant. The receptor source for this set is a boy less than two years old with acute myeloid leukemia, due to receive a stem cell transplant.

The table lists this clonotype with many counts. The rearrangement links TRBV20-1 to TRBJ2-3; possible D gene TRBD1, 7 bases. There are 16 residues in the CDR3. V was trimmed by 0 bases and J by 0 bases, leaving 13 bases between them. Germline CDR1 reads DFQATT; CDR2 reads SNEGSKA (reference sequence). The CDR3 reads CSARDRRGPSTDTQYF. DNA for the CDR3: TGCAGTGCTAGAGATAGGAGGGGGCCCAGCACAGATACGCAGTATTTT.

This clonotype came up many times. V is TRBV5-6 and J is TRBJ2-5, with D tentatively TRBD1 or TRBD2 (7 bases each). CDR1 SGHDT and CDR2 YYEEEE come from the germline V gene. The CDR3 sequence is 13 residues long. Trimming stripped 5 bases from V and 4 bases from J, with 12 bases between. The CDR3: CASSPGGVETQYF. Here the CDR3 DNA reads TGTGCCAGCAGTCCAGGGGGGGTAGAGACCCAGTACTTC.

The V and J genes are TRBV4-3 and TRBJ1-2; D uncertain. This CDR3 contains 14 residues. CDR1 is LGHNA and CDR2 is YSLEER in the germline V gene. V gave up 0 bases and J gave up 8 bases, with 13 bases separating them. The CDR3 is CASSQDSGVRGYTF. The CDR3 DNA reads TGCGCCAGCAGCCAAGACTCGGGTGTTAGGGGCTACACCTTC.

This clonotype has at least ten counts. The junction departs from germline at one end; a sequencing error may be responsible. The rearrangement uses TRBV24-1 and TRBJ2-2, with D perhaps being TRBD1 or TRBD2 (6 bases each). The CDR3 is 16 amino acids. Germline lookup yields CDR1 KGHDR and CDR2 SFDVKD. CDR3 sequence: CSTSPGLNRDTGELFF. CDR3 bases: TGTTCCACCAGCCCTGGACTAAACAGGGACACCGGGGAGCTGTTTTTT.

The sample holds many counts of this clonotype. The V gene is TRBV20-1, the J gene TRBJ2-3; 7 bases line up with TRBD2. The CDR3 has 13 amino acids. CDR1 and CDR2 (germline): DFQATT, SNEGSKA (reference sequence). With V trimmed by 2 bases and J by 1 base, 0 bases remained unmatched. The CDR3 region has the DNA TGCAGTGCTAGACTAGCGGGCACAGATACGCAGTATTTT. Amino acids: CSARLAGTDTQYF.

This clonotype was picked up many times. This chain joins TRBV7-9 and TRBJ2-1; no clear D gene. The V and J ends lost 5 bases and 7 bases respectively, with 9 bases between them. The CDR3 is 12 amino acids. The germline V gene encodes CDR1 SEHNR and CDR2 FQNEAQ (reference sequence). In DNA form, the CDR3 reads TGTGCCAGCAGCCACCCCTCAAATGAGCAGTTCTTC. Encoded protein: CASSHPSNEQFF.

At least ten counts were recorded for this clonotype. The chain joins TRBV20-1 to TRBJ1-1; no clear D gene. The CDR3 has 13 residues. Per germline, CDR1 DFQATT and CDR2 SNEGSKA (reference sequence). Deletions cut 1 base from V and 0 bases from J, with 6 bases between. This chain's CDR3 is CSARVRLNTEAFF. The DNA of the CDR3 is TGCAGTGCTAGAGTGAGGTTGAACACTGAAGCTTTCTTT.

Comments on this clonotype: A much larger clone differs from this one at a single base, so this may be a read error. The chain uses TRBV18 and TRBJ2-1; TRBD1 is a possible D gene (6 bases). There are 16 residues in the CDR3. With 6 bases removed from V and 3 bases from J, the gap between germline ends came to 18 bases. Germline assignment: CDR1 KGHSH and CDR2 LQKENI. In DNA, the CDR3 is TGTGCCAGCTCCCTGAAGTCGACAGGATTCTACAATGAGCAGTTCTTC. This codes for CASSLKSTGFYNEQFF.

This clonotype was counted at least ten times. The chain employs TRBV29-1 and TRBJ1-1; no clear D. CDR1 SQVTM and CDR2 ANQGSEA come from the germline V gene. This CDR3 is 11 amino acids long. V was pared by 3 bases and J by 9 bases, with 11 bases between. DNA of the CDR3: TGCAGCGTTGATCTTAGGATTAAAGCTTTCTTT. It translates to CSVDLRIKAFF. The full variable domain, in which reference TRBV29-1 and TRBJ1-1 provide the parts outside the CDR3, is SAVISQKPSRDICQRGTSLTIQCQVDSQVTMMFWYRQQPGQSLTLIATANQGSEATYESGFVIDKFPISRPNLTFSTLTVSNMSPEDSSIYLCSVDLRIKAFFGQGTRLTVV.

This clonotype was detected ten times or more. V and J are TRBV5-1 and TRBJ1-5, with TRBD1 matching over 8 bases. This CDR3 has 15 residues. The J segment lost 9 bases and the V segment lost 4 bases, leaving 12 bases of the junction unmatched. Germline CDR1 and CDR2: SGHRS and YFSETQ. The CDR3 is CASSPSGQAGGPQHF. The CDR3 bases are TGCGCCAGCAGCCCCTCGGGACAGGCAGGGGGGCCCCAGCATTTT. The full variable domain, its missing parts supplied by reference TRBV5-1 and TRBJ1-5, is KAGVTQTPRYLIKTRGQQVTLSCSPISGHRSVSWYQQTPGQGLQFLFEYFSETQRNKGNFPGRFSGRQFSNSRSEMNVSTLELGDSALYLCASSPSGQAGGPQHFGDGTRLSIL.

The rearrangement uses TRBV11-2 and TRBJ1-4; D perhaps matches TRBD1 (5 bases). The CDR3 is 16 amino acids. Per germline, CDR1 SGHAT and CDR2 FQNNGV. Trimming removed 2 bases at V and 5 bases at J, with 15 bases between. This chain's CDR3 is CASSLSQGGQNEKLFF. CDR3 sequence (DNA): TGTGCCAGCAGCTTATCTCAGGGAGGTCAGAATGAAAAACTGTTTTTT. The entire variable domain, with the rest obtained from reference TRBV11-2 and TRBJ1-4, is as follows: EAGVAQSPRYKIIEKRQSVAFWCNPISGHATLYWYQQILGQGPKLLIQFQNNGVVDDSQLPKDRFSAERLKGVDSTLKIQPAKLEDSAVYLCASSLSQGGQNEKLFFGSGTQLSVL.

This clonotype was detected many times. V is TRBV11-3 and J is TRBJ2-1; TRBD2 matches at 13 bases. Germline CDR1 is SGHNT and CDR2 is YENEEA. The CDR3 totals 18 residues. The J segment lost 4 bases and the V segment lost 2 bases, leaving 8 bases of the junction unmatched. The chain's CDR3 is CASSLSGLAGVGYNEQFF. CDR3 coding DNA: TGTGCCAGCAGCTTATCAGGACTAGCGGGAGTTGGATACAATGAGCAGTTCTTC.

In its sample, this clonotype was seen many times. J is TRBJ2-7 and V is TRBV5-1; the match to TRBD1 covers 7 bases. CDR1 is SGHRS, CDR2 YFSETQ, per germline. The CDR3 has 13 amino acids. V was clipped by 4 bases and J by 6 bases; unmatched bases: 7. CDR3 nucleotide sequence: TGCGCCAGCAGCCTGCCGACAGGGACCGAGCAGTACTTC. Protein sequence: CASSLPTGTEQYF.

With regard to this clonotype: A much more abundant neighbour one base away suggests this may be a read error. The chain combines TRBV28 with TRBJ2-2; possibly TRBD2 for D (6 bases). CDR1 MDHEN and CDR2 SYDVKM come from the germline V gene. The CDR3 covers 12 residues. The chain's CDR3 is CASSLQTGGLFF. The CDR3 DNA sequence: TGTGCCAGCAGTTTACAGACCGGGGGGCTGTTTTTT.

As concerns this clonotype: Since a much larger clone is just one base distant, this may be a read error. The CDR3 end shows no conserved phenylalanine or tryptophan, and so a read error is likely. No DNA is shown, since the ends of the CDR3 on it are uncertain; the CDR3 is the one TCRdb lists. The V gene is TRBV21-1, the J gene TRBJ2-1; the D segment call TRBD1 is taken from the table without a DNA check. TRBV21-1 is a documented pseudogene. The CDR3 sequence runs 12 residues, both termini included. The CDR3 protein is CASWVQGNEQFS.

This clonotype was counted at least ten times. This chain links TRBV7-9 with TRBJ2-7; possible D gene TRBD2, 6 bases. The CDR3 has 14 amino acids. Trimming left V 5 bases short and J 3 bases short, with 14 bases between. CDR1 is SEHNR, CDR2 FQNEAQ, per germline (reference sequence). CDR3: CASSLPGVDYEQYF. CDR3 DNA: TGTGCCAGCAGCCTCCCGGGGGTGGACTACGAGCAGTACTTC. The full variable domain, in which reference TRBV7-9 and TRBJ2-7 provide the parts outside the CDR3, is DTGVSQNPRHKITKRGQNVTFRCDPISEHNRLYWYRQTLGQGPEFLTYFQNEAQLEKSRLLSDRFSAERPKGSFSTLEIQRTEQGDSAMYLCASSLPGVDYEQYFGPGTRLTVT.

This clonotype was found many times. V is TRBV10-3 and J is TRBJ1-4; TRBD1 aligns across 8 bases. Unmatched junction bases numbered 4, after V lost 10 bases and J lost 3 bases. CDR3 length: 13 residues. Looked up from germline, CDR1 is ENHRY and CDR2 is SYGVKD. CDR3 residues: CATTGGSNEKLFF. In DNA, the CDR3 is TGTGCCACCACAGGGGGATCTAATGAAAAACTGTTTTTT.

This clonotype was counted between two and nine times. V usage is TRBV4-3 and J usage is TRBJ2-7, with 7 bases identical to TRBD1. CDR1 and CDR2 (germline): LGHNA, YSLEER. The V and J ends lost 0 bases and 3 bases, in that order; junction bases with no gene match: 5. The CDR3 runs to 15 residues. The CDR3 reads CASSQDRDSVYEQYF. The CDR3 nucleotides are TGCGCCAGCAGCCAAGATCGGGACAGTGTCTACGAGCAGTACTTC.

This clonotype appeared many times. The chain couples TRBV7-8 to TRBJ2-2; D is tentatively TRBD1 or TRBD2 (6 bases each). Germline V gene data show CDR1 as SGHVS and CDR2 as FQNEAQ. Trimming pared 6 bases from V and 2 bases from J, leaving 16 bases between. The CDR3 has 16 residues. CDR3 protein: CASRLSNGGNTGELFF. CDR3 DNA: TGTGCCAGCAGGTTGTCGAACGGGGGCAACACCGGGGAGCTGTTTTTT.

This clonotype has ten or more counts. The chain recombines TRBV11-3 with TRBJ2-2, with 9 bases fitting TRBD2. The CDR3 has 17 amino acids. In germline, CDR1 is SGHNT, CDR2 YENEEA. J gave up 2 bases and V 0 bases, and 4 bases lay outside the gene matches. The CDR3 DNA reads TGTGCCAGCAGCTTAGAGAAGCTAGCGGGAAACACCGGGGAGCTGTTTTTT. Translation: CASSLEKLAGNTGELFF.

V usage is TRBV12-3 or TRBV12-4 and J usage is TRBJ1-5; maybe TRBD1 (5 bases). The CDR3 extends over 14 amino acids. Trimming took 3 bases from V and 6 from J, leaving 12 bases between them. The chain's CDR3 is CASSFREGRQPQHF. The CDR3 bases are TGTGCCAGCAGTTTCAGGGAAGGTCGTCAGCCCCAGCATTTT.